These T cell receptor beta chains were read from a single sample in a study of regulatory T cells in long-lasting Graves disease. A single record per CDR3 protein comes from TCRdb applying MiXCR to the multiplex PCR reads. Seen here are fewer than 400,000 distinct CDR3 sequences, about a sixth observed once, and the top ten hold about two fifths. The sequencing used peripheral blood mononuclear cells (PBMCs), collected at new diagnosis, from a patient treated with antithyroid drugs. All receptors derive from a female donor with Graves disease. Each CDR3 is given with its conserved first and last residue. The D gene is left open where the match is weak. Clone sizes are given selectively: once, few, many, or a class where the clone is expanded.

D gene	CDR3 length	V gene	clone size	J gene	CDR3 DNA	CDR3 protein
TRBD1	15	TRBV19	many	TRBJ2-3	TGTGCCAGTAGTATGGGGACAGGGCACACAGATACGCAGTATTTT	CASSMGTGHTDTQYF
.	14	TRBV5-1	few	TRBJ1-1	TGCGCCAGCGCCCTACTTGGGATGAACACTGAAGCTTTCTTT	CASALLGMNTEAFF
.	13	TRBV7-9	many	TRBJ1-6	TGTGCCAGCATTGAAGGGGATAATTCACCCCTCCACTTT	CASIEGDNSPLHF
.	14	TRBV6-1	many	TRBJ2-7	TGTGCCAGCACCTCTAGCAGAAATGGTGTTGAGCAGTACTTC	CASTSSRNGVEQYF
.	14	TRBV9	many	TRBJ2-1	TGTGCCAGCAGCGTAGGGGTTAGCGGCAGAGAGCAGTTCTTC	CASSVGVSGREQFF
TRBD2	16	TRBV19	.	TRBJ2-1	TGTGCCAGTAGTATAAGCGGGAGTGGGTCCTACAATGAGCAGTTCTTC	CASSISGSGSYNEQFF
.	13	TRBV25-1	many	TRBJ1-1	TGTGCTAGCGGCAGAGAAATGAACACTGAAGCTTTCTTT	CASGREMNTEAFF
.	16	TRBV10-1	few	TRBJ2-2	TGCGCCAGCAGTGATGATCGGGGGCTGGGGACCGGGGAGCTGTTTTTT	CASSDDRGLGTGELFF
.	12	TRBV12-3/TRBV12-4	many	TRBJ2-7	TGTGCCAGCAGTCCCTCCCCCTACGAGCAGTACTTC	CASSPSPYEQYF
.	12	TRBV6-1	many	TRBJ1-2	TGTGCCAGCAGGAAGGGAAGTGGTGGCTACACCTTC	CASRKGSGGYTF
.	14	TRBV28	many	TRBJ2-3	TGTGCCAGCAGTTCTGCCCGACTGGTAGATACGCAGTATTTT	CASSSARLVDTQYF
.	14	TRBV11-2	.	TRBJ1-2	TGTGCCAGCAGCTTCGCAAAGACAGACTATGGCTACACCTTC	CASSFAKTDYGYTF
TRBD1	15	TRBV12-3/TRBV12-4	few	TRBJ1-5	TGTGCCAGCACCGACAGGGGGCTGGGGAATCAGCCCCAGCATTTT	CASTDRGLGNQPQHF
.	16	TRBV11-3	many	TRBJ1-3	TGTGCCAGCAGCTTAGGGCGGCGGGACTCTGGAAACACCATATATTTT	CASSLGRRDSGNTIYF
.	14	TRBV13	many	TRBJ2-5	TGTGCCAGCAGCCCCAGAGCTGTCGAAGAGACCCAGTACTTC	CASSPRAVEETQYF
TRBD2	14	TRBV19	.	TRBJ2-5	TGTGCCAGTAGTATAGGGTTAGCGGGAGAGACCCAGTACTTC	CASSIGLAGETQYF
TRBD1	15	TRBV9	many	TRBJ2-2	TGTGCCAGCAGCGTAGAGGACAGGGGCGGCGGGGAGCTGTTTTTT	CASSVEDRGGGELFF
.	16	TRBV27	.	TRBJ2-1	TGTGCCAGCAGTTTTCTCGACAGGAGCCCGTACAATGAGCAGTTCTTC	CASSFLDRSPYNEQFF
.	15	TRBV5-1	.	TRBJ2-3	TGCGCCAGCAGCTTGTTGCAGCCTAGCACAGATACGCAGTATTTT	CASSLLQPSTDTQYF
.	16	TRBV10-3	.	TRBJ2-3	TGTGCCATCAGTGGGGCAGGGTCGGAGCGCACAGATACGCAGTATTTT	CAISGAGSERTDTQYF
.	17	TRBV6-1	.	TRBJ2-2	TGTGCCACGCCCGAGTTGCACTCTTCCCCATTCACCGGGGAGCTGTTTTTT	CATPELHSSPFTGELFF
.	16	TRBV4-2	.	TRBJ1-6	TGTGCCAGCAGCCAACCCATGTGCTCCTATAATTCACCCCTCCACTTT	CASSQPMCSYNSPLHF
.	14	TRBV20-1	many	TRBJ1-1	TGCAGTGGTCTCCTAGGGGTATCGAACACTGAAGCTTTCTTT	CSGLLGVSNTEAFF
.	17	TRBV6-2/TRBV6-3	.	TRBJ2-4	TGTGCCAGCAGTTACTCCGTGGAGGGCTTAGCCAAAAACATTCAGTACTTC	CASSYSVEGLAKNIQYF
.	13	TRBV5-1	.	TRBJ1-5	TGCGCCAGCAGCTCGACCCTTAATCAGCCCCAGCATTTT	CASSSTLNQPQHF